The 17 T cell receptor beta chains in this list originate from one sample, sequenced in a study of blood T cell repertoires in COVID-19. Method: immunoSEQ multiplex PCR; TCRdb's copy keeps in-frame clones and lacks some. This sample yields roughly 40,000 clones, of which approximately 88% are seen a single time; roughly 10% belongs to the top ten. Input material: peripheral blood. Every receptor here comes from a woman in her seventies with acute or convalescent COVID-19.

The V and J genes are TRBV27 and TRBJ1-5; D unresolved. The CDR3 is 12 residues long. V dropped 3 bases and J dropped 4 bases, with 4 bases sitting between them. Germline lookup yields CDR1 MNHEY and CDR2 SMNVEV (reference sequence). The CDR3 sequence: CASSFVNQPQHF. For the CDR3, the DNA is TGTGCCAGCAGTTTCGTAAATCAGCCCCAGCATTTT.

The chain uses TRBV18 and TRBJ2-6; no clear D gene. Germline CDR1 and CDR2: KGHSH and LQKENI. This CDR3 contains 16 residues. Between the trimmed V and J ends, which lost 1 base and 4 bases, there was a span of 11 bases. CDR3 DNA: TGTGCCAGCTCACCACGTTCGGGTGCCGGGGCCAACGTCCTGACTTTC. Protein sequence: CASSPRSGAGANVLTF.

The chain carries TRBV18 and TRBJ1-1, with 8 positions matching TRBD1. Germline V gene sequence: CDR1 KGHSH, CDR2 LQKENI. V was pared by 6 bases and J by 1 base, with 7 bases of the junction left unmatched. The CDR3 loop spans 15 amino acids. The CDR3 bases are TGTGCCAGCTCGCCAAATACAGGGGGGAACACTGAAGCTTTCTTT. It encodes CASSPNTGGNTEAFF.

The chain carries TRBV9 and TRBJ2-3; 9 positions agree with TRBD2. With 0 bases clipped from V and 3 bases from J, the junction kept 8 bases outside the gene matches. Per the germline V gene, CDR1 is SGDLS and CDR2 is YYNGEE. CDR3 length equals 17 residues. The CDR3 DNA reads TGTGCCAGCAGCGTAGGGGCAGGACTAGCGAGGACAGATACGCAGTATTTT. Encoded protein: CASSVGAGLARTDTQYF.

A single count supports this clone. V usage is TRBV5-1 and J usage is TRBJ2-2; D might be TRBD1 (5 bases). Trimming stripped 0 bases from V and 3 bases from J, with 15 bases between. CDR3 length: 17 amino acids. Per the germline V gene, CDR1 is SGHRS and CDR2 is YFSETQ. The CDR3 DNA follows: TGCGCCAGCAGCTTGGCCGCGGACACCGAATACACCGGGGAGCTGTTTTTT. As protein: CASSLAADTEYTGELFF.

V is TRBV9 and J is TRBJ2-1; TRBD2 is a possible D gene (5 bases). This CDR3 has 16 amino acids. The V end was cut by 0 bases, the J end by 8 bases, with 18 bases between. From germline, CDR1 is SGDLS and CDR2 YYNGEE. CDR3 sequence (DNA): TGTGCCAGCAGCGTAGTGTCGGGAAGCATGGGTTATGAGCAGTTCTTC. As protein: CASSVVSGSMGYEQFF.

The chain has TRBV11-2 and TRBJ1-2, with D perhaps TRBD1 (5 bases). CDR1 SGHAT and CDR2 FQNNGV come from the germline V gene. The CDR3 loop spans 15 amino acids. Trimming removed 0 bases at V and 4 bases at J, with 12 bases between. CDR3 in amino acids: CASSLDWEGTYGYTF. CDR3 in DNA: TGTGCCAGCAGCTTAGATTGGGAGGGGACCTATGGCTACACCTTC.

The chain employs TRBV11-2 and TRBJ2-3, with D perhaps matching TRBD2 (6 bases). The CDR3 runs 17 residues. In germline, CDR1 is SGHAT, CDR2 FQNNGV. V was pared by 1 base and J by 0 bases, with 14 bases between. CDR3 coding DNA: TGTGCCAGCAGCTTAGGTTTTGACGGGGGAAGCACAGATACGCAGTATTTT. Its translation is CASSLGFDGGSTDTQYF.

The chain is built from TRBV5-6 and TRBJ2-7; maybe TRBD1 (5 bases). The CDR3 sequence is 12 residues long. Germline loops: CDR1 SGHDT, CDR2 YYEEEE. V was trimmed by 0 bases and J by 6 bases, leaving 7 bases between them. The CDR3 region has the DNA TGTGCCAGCAGCTTGGAGGGGTCCGAGCAGTACGTC. It specifies CASSLEGSEQYV.

The V call is TRBV19, the J call TRBJ2-2; perhaps TRBD1 as D (5 bases). The ends were cut back, 7 bases at V and 3 bases at J, with 9 bases in the middle. The germline V gene encodes CDR1 LNHDA and CDR2 SQIVND (reference sequence). This CDR3 region has 13 residues. CDR3 region: CASKGQHTGELFF. Here the CDR3 DNA reads TGTGCCAGTAAGGGGCAGCACACCGGGGAGCTGTTTTTT. The complete variable domain, with remaining parts taken from reference TRBV19 and TRBJ2-2, reads DGGITQSPKYLFRKEGQNVTLSCEQNLNHDAMYWYRQDPGQGLRLIYYSQIVNDFQKGDIAEGYSVSREKKESFPLTVTSAQKNPTAFYLCASKGQHTGELFFGEGSRLTVL.

The count of this clone is one. This rearrangement joins TRBV5-1 to TRBJ2-2; D is ambiguous. V was cut by 0 bases and J by 11 bases, with 8 bases left in between. The CDR3 has 12 amino acids. Per germline, CDR1 SGHRS and CDR2 YFSETQ. The CDR3 DNA follows: TGCGCCAGCAGCTTGGGCCGCGGAGAGCTGTTTTTT. Translation gives CASSLGRGELFF.

This clone was recorded once. CDR3 protein: CASSLGDRGEQFF. The CDR3 DNA reads TGCGCCAGCAGCTTGGGGGACAGGGGAGAGCAGTTCTTC. The chain has TRBV5-1 and TRBJ2-1, with 10 bases identical to TRBD1. CDR1 and CDR2 (germline): SGHRS, YFSETQ. V lost 0 bases to trimming and J lost 10 bases; unmatched junction nucleotides: 1. The CDR3 consists of 13 residues. Together with reference TRBV5-1 and TRBJ2-1, the CDR3 gives the full variable domain: KAGVTQTPRYLIKTRGQQVTLSCSPISGHRSVSWYQQTPGQGLQFLFEYFSETQRNKGNFPGRFSGRQFSNSRSEMNVSTLELGDSALYLCASSLGDRGEQFFGPGTRLTVL.

The chain links TRBV21-1 to TRBJ2-2; TRBD1, the table's D call, lacks a check against the DNA. TRBV21-1 is labeled a pseudogene. CDR3 size: 15 residues. The CDR3 reads CASSKGTANTGELFF. The CDR3 region has the DNA TGTGCCAGCAGCAAAGGGACAGCTAACACCGGGGAGCTGTTTTTT.

V gene TRBV27 combines with J gene TRBJ1-2, with D unresolved. V was cut by 6 bases and J by 0 bases, with 23 bases left in between. In germline, CDR1 is MNHEY, CDR2 SMNVEV (reference sequence). The CDR3 extends over 18 amino acids. The chain's CDR3 is CASRVGRQLGSANYGYTF. In DNA form, the CDR3 reads TGTGCCAGCAGGGTTGGTCGACAATTGGGTTCAGCTAACTATGGCTACACCTTC.

This sequence joins TRBV10-3 and TRBJ1-6; 7 nucleotides align to TRBD1. Trimming at V came to 4 bases and at J to 5 bases, leaving 5 bases not matched to a gene. Germline CDR1 reads ENHRY; CDR2 reads SYGVKD. The CDR3 runs 15 residues. The DNA for the CDR3 is TGTGCCATCAGTGGGTCCGGGACAGATAATTCACCCCTCCACTTT. This translates into CAISGSGTDNSPLHF.

This clone has only a few counts. The chain is built from TRBV7-9 and TRBJ1-2; 7 bases are shared with TRBD1. Germline CDR1 and CDR2: SEHNR and FQNEAQ (reference sequence). The CDR3 covers 16 residues. Trimming at V came to 5 bases and at J to 4 bases, leaving 13 bases not matched to a gene. The CDR3 DNA reads as TGTGCCAGCAGCCAGCAGGCCGGGACAGCCACCTATGGCTACACCTTC. Its protein is CASSQQAGTATYGYTF.

The J gene is TRBJ2-5, the V gene TRBV3-1 (or the pseudogene TRBV3-2); 8 bases align to TRBD1. The V gene end was trimmed by 1 base and the J gene end by 5 bases; junction bases not matched to a gene: 6. Germline CDR1 is LGHDT and CDR2 is YNNKEL (reference sequence). The CDR3 loop spans 15 amino acids. CDR3 nucleotides: TGTGCCAGCAGCCAAGCAGGGACAGGACCCGAGACCCAGTACTTC. Translation gives CASSQAGTGPETQYF.